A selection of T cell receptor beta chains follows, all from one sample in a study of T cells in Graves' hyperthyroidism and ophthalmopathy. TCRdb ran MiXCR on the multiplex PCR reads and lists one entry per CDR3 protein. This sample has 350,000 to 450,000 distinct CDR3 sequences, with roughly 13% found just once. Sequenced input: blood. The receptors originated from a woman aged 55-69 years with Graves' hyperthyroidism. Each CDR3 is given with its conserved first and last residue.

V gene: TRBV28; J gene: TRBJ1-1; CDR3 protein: CASRIVWMGNTEAFF
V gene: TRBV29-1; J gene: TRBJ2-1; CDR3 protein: CSILGTGGYNEQFF
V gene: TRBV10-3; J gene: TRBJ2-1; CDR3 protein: CAIHPRGPGNEQFF
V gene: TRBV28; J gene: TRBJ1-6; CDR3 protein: CASSPSWGDSPLHF
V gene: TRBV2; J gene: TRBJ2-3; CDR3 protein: CASNPGLAGAGDTQYF
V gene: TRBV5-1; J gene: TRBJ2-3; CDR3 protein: CASSLAIWGTDTQYF
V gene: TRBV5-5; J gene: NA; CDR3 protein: CASSILAGLSNEQYF
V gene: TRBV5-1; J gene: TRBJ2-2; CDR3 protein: CANSFARETTGELFF
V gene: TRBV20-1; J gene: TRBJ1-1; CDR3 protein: CSAREAGRAEAFF
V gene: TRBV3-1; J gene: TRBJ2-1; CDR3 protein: CASSQMMTGGSSCNEQFF
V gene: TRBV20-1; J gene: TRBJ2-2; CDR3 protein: CSARDPKGPGELFF
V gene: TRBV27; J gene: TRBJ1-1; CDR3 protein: CASCRDRGDTEAFF
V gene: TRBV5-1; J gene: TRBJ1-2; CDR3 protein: CASSSTGTGGGYTF
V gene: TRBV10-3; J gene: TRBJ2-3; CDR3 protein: CAGNRGSTDTQYF